These 31 T cell receptor beta chains came from one sample sequenced in a study of shared clonotypes between healthy human individuals. The method was immunoSEQ multiplex PCR; TCRdb's version includes in-frame clones alone and lacks a portion of them. Among roughly 1,500,000 clones listed, about 98% were seen once. The specimen was naive CD4+ T cells sorted from blood. Subset defined: CD45RA+ positively selected. These receptors were collected from a man aged 25 to 40 in good health.

The chain recombines TRBV30 with TRBJ2-3; D perhaps matches TRBD2 (5 bases). The germline CDR1 and CDR2 sequences are GTSNPN and SVGIG (reference sequence). Deletions cut 4 bases from V and 5 bases from J, with 16 bases between. There are 14 residues in the CDR3. The CDR3 region has the DNA TGTGCCTGGATGGTGCCCGAGGGAATAGATACGCAGTATTTT. Translating it yields CAWMVPEGIDTQYF.

This sequence joins TRBV5-1 and TRBJ2-7; D gene unclear. Germline CDR1 reads SGHRS; CDR2 reads YFSETQ. The CDR3 contains 16 residues. Between the trimmed V and J ends, which lost 0 bases and 0 bases, there was a span of 13 bases. CDR3 region: CASSLARTQPSYEQYF. For the CDR3, the DNA is TGCGCCAGCAGCTTGGCTAGAACCCAGCCCTCCTACGAGCAGTACTTC.

V and J are TRBV28 and TRBJ2-1; 12 bases are shared with TRBD2. V dropped 4 bases and J dropped 8; count of bases not matched to a gene: 12. The CDR3 extends over 17 amino acids. Germline V gene lookup returns CDR1 MDHEN and CDR2 SYDVKM. In nucleotides, the CDR3 is TGTGCCAGCAGTTCGGAGCCACCGGGACTAGCGGGCGATGAGCAGTTCTTC. Translated, it gives CASSSEPPGLAGDEQFF. The variable domain in full, completed from reference TRBV28 and TRBJ2-1, reads DVKVTQSSRYLVKRTGEKVFLECVQDMDHENMFWYRQDPGLGLRLIYFSYDVKMKEKGDIPEGYSVSREKKERFSLILESASTNQTSMYLCASSSEPPGLAGDEQFFGPGTRLTVL.

The chain is built from TRBV18 and TRBJ2-2; D remains unclear. V shed 2 bases and J shed 6 bases, with 16 bases lying between them. CDR3 length equals 16 residues. CDR1 is KGHSH, CDR2 LQKENI, per germline. CDR3 DNA sequence: TGTGCCAGCTCACCAGAGGTCAGTCAAGAGGCCGGGGAGCTGTTTTTT. This codes for CASSPEVSQEAGELFF. The full variable domain, with the rest looked up from reference TRBV18 and TRBJ2-2, is NAGVMQNPRHLVRRRGQEARLRCSPMKGHSHVYWYRQLPEEGLKFMVYLQKENIIDESGMPKERFSAEFPKEGPSILRIQQVVRGDSAAYFCASSPEVSQEAGELFFGEGSRLTVL.

The V gene is TRBV11-2, the J gene TRBJ2-7; tentative D call: TRBD2 (5 bases). Trimming pared 0 bases from V and 5 bases from J, leaving 11 bases between. This CDR3 has 14 amino acids. CDR1 and CDR2 from the germline V gene are SGHAT and FQNNGV. The CDR3 DNA follows: TGTGCCAGCAGCTTAGAAGGGAGCCGGAACGAGCAGTACTTC. This gives the protein CASSLEGSRNEQYF.

This clone appeared a single time. The V gene is TRBV2, the J gene TRBJ2-2; no definite D call. Germline V CDR1 and CDR2: SNHLY, FYNNEI. Trimming shortened V by 3 bases and J by 1 base, and 6 bases separated the two germline ends. The CDR3 length is 14 residues. The CDR3 region is CASSESRNTGELFF. For the CDR3, the DNA is TGTGCCAGCAGTGAGAGTAGGAACACCGGGGAGCTGTTTTTT.

V gene TRBV27 combines with J gene TRBJ1-2; TRBD1 agrees at 8 bases. The CDR3 loop spans 16 amino acids. Germline V gene lookup returns CDR1 MNHEY and CDR2 SMNVEV (reference sequence). With V trimmed by 0 bases and J by 4 bases, 7 bases remained unmatched. Here the CDR3 reads CASSLSRTGRTYGYTF. CDR3 sequence (DNA): TGTGCCAGCAGTTTATCCCGGACAGGGAGGACCTATGGCTACACCTTC.

The chain employs TRBV28 and TRBJ1-5; a weak D match, TRBD1 (6 bases). Germline lookup yields CDR1 MDHEN and CDR2 SYDVKM. The CDR3 is 13 residues long. With 6 bases removed from V and 4 bases from J, the gap between germline ends came to 10 bases. CDR3: CASRPDRNQPQHF. In DNA, the CDR3 is TGTGCCAGCAGACCTGACAGGAATCAGCCCCAGCATTTT.

The chain recombines TRBV2 with TRBJ2-3, with 7 bases aligning to TRBD2. The germline V gene encodes CDR1 SNHLY and CDR2 FYNNEI. The CDR3 runs 14 residues. J gave up 3 bases and V 2 bases, and 2 bases lay outside the gene matches. The CDR3 here is CASSELRGTDTQYF. CDR3 DNA sequence: TGTGCCAGCAGTGAATTGCGGGGGACAGATACGCAGTATTTT. The whole variable domain, remainder taken from reference TRBV2 and TRBJ2-3, is EPEVTQTPSHQVTQMGQEVILRCVPISNHLYFYWYRQILGQKVEFLVSFYNNEISEKSEIFDDQFSVERPDGSNFTLKIRSTKLEDSAMYFCASSELRGTDTQYFGPGTRLTVL.

Concerning this clone: Because the CDR3's place on the DNA is in doubt, the DNA is left out and the CDR3 is given as listed by TCRdb. The V call is TRBV2, the J call TRBJ2-7; the DNA was not compared with TRBD1, the D call given in the table. Per the germline V gene, CDR1 is SNHLY and CDR2 is FYNNEI. The CDR3 spans 12 residues, counting both ends. CDR3 sequence reads: CASTWGQGTLGF.

This sequence joins TRBV4-1 and TRBJ2-4; TRBD1 aligns across 7 bases. With 2 bases clipped from V and 0 bases from J, the junction kept 7 bases outside the gene matches. The CDR3 spans 17 residues. Per the germline V gene, CDR1 is MGHRA and CDR2 is YSYEKL. The CDR3 sequence: CASSQPGQKLAKNIQYF. As DNA, the CDR3 is TGCGCCAGCAGCCAACCGGGACAGAAACTAGCCAAAAACATTCAGTACTTC.

The CDR3 loop reads CASSFLTSGLGPSEQYF. For the CDR3, the DNA is TGTGCCAGCAGCTTCCTTACTAGCGGATTAGGACCCTCCGAGCAGTACTTC. The chain employs TRBV7-6 and TRBJ2-7, with TRBD2 identical over 8 bases. Germline CDR1 is SGHVS and CDR2 is FNYEAQ. The CDR3 covers 17 residues. After removal of 3 bases from V and 6 bases from J, the junction contained 16 bases not matched to a gene.

The J gene is TRBJ2-5, the V gene TRBV5-1; maybe TRBD2 (5 bases). V lost 3 bases and J lost 5, with 8 bases in between. Germline V gives CDR1 SGHRS, CDR2 YFSETQ. CDR3 length: 12 amino acids. The CDR3 coding sequence is TGCGCCAGCAGCTGGCCGGGGGAGACCCAGTACTTC. It encodes CASSWPGETQYF.

The V gene is TRBV10-3, the J gene TRBJ2-7; 8 bases map to TRBD2. The CDR3 contains 19 residues. Germline V CDR1 and CDR2: ENHRY, SYGVKD. The junction had 16 bases not matched to a gene; V was cut back by 3 bases and J by 0 bases. DNA of the CDR3: TGTGCCATCAGTGAACCCTCCAGGAGCGGGAGTAGGCACTCCTACGAGCAGTACTTC. Its protein is CAISEPSRSGSRHSYEQYF.

This rearrangement joins TRBV2 to TRBJ2-7, with 8 nucleotides matching TRBD1. CDR1 is SNHLY and CDR2 is FYNNEI in the germline V gene. The V gene end was trimmed by 7 bases and the J gene end by 3 bases; junction bases not matched to a gene: 5. The CDR3 covers 13 residues. The CDR3 region has the DNA TGTGCCAGCAACGACAGGGGTGGCTACGAGCAGTACTTC. It codes for CASNDRGGYEQYF. Drawing the rest from reference TRBV2 and TRBJ2-7, the complete variable domain is EPEVTQTPSHQVTQMGQEVILRCVPISNHLYFYWYRQILGQKVEFLVSFYNNEISEKSEIFDDQFSVERPDGSNFTLKIRSTKLEDSAMYFCASNDRGGYEQYFGPGTRLTVT.

V usage is TRBV7-3 and J usage is TRBJ2-7, with 8 nucleotides matching TRBD2. The ends lost 0 bases at V and 7 bases at J; junction bases unmatched: 8. This CDR3 has 15 residues. The germline CDR1 and CDR2 sequences are SGHTA and FQGTGA. In DNA, the CDR3 is TGTGCCAGCAGCTTAACTAGCGGGACCGAGATGGAGCAGTACTTC. This codes for CASSLTSGTEMEQYF. The variable domain in full, completed from reference TRBV7-3 and TRBJ2-7, reads GAGVSQTPSNKVTEKGKYVELRCDPISGHTALYWYRQSLGQGPEFLIYFQGTGAADDSGLPNDRFFAVRPEGSVSTLKIQRTERGDSAVYLCASSLTSGTEMEQYFGPGTRLTVT.

The J gene is TRBJ2-7, the V gene TRBV6-1, with D perhaps matching TRBD2 (5 bases). Germline V gives CDR1 MNHNS, CDR2 SASEGT. The CDR3 is made up of 14 amino acids. The ends were cut back, 8 bases at V and 1 base at J, with 15 bases in the middle. The CDR3, as DNA: TGTGCCAGCGAGGAGGTGGTTCGGTCCTACGAGCAGTACTTC. This translates into CASEEVVRSYEQYF.

The chain couples TRBV5-1 to TRBJ2-3, with a tentative D call TRBD2 (5 bases). The CDR3 is made up of 15 amino acids. The germline CDR1 and CDR2 sequences are SGHRS and YFSETQ. Trimming left V 1 base short and J 1 base short, with 10 bases between. CDR3 DNA sequence: TGCGCCAGCAGCTTGCCCCTTAGCGGCACAGATACGCAGTATTTT. Residues: CASSLPLSGTDTQYF.

The rearrangement links TRBV29-1 to TRBJ1-1; D might be TRBD1 (6 bases). There are 18 residues in the CDR3. Per germline, CDR1 SQVTM and CDR2 ANQGSEA. Trimming removed 6 bases from V and 2 bases from J, with 28 bases in between. CDR3 DNA sequence: TGCAGCGTCCGAGGGGGAACAGGGACGGCGAAGCTAAACACTGAAGCTTTCTTT. Translating gives CSVRGGTGTAKLNTEAFF.

This clone has just one count. V and J are TRBV5-4 and TRBJ2-3; 7 nucleotides line up with TRBD1. Germline V gene data show CDR1 as SGHNT and CDR2 as YYREEE (reference sequence). V lost 4 bases, J lost 4 bases, and 9 bases stayed unmatched. The CDR3 is 15 residues long. Written as DNA, the CDR3 is TGTGCCAGCAGCAACTTGACAGGGACCCCAGATACGCAGTATTTT. Translation: CASSNLTGTPDTQYF.

CDR3 sequence (DNA): TGTGCCAGCAGTTCTCGGGTAGCGGGAGGGCCGGAGCAGTTCTTC. Translated, it gives CASSSRVAGGPEQFF. V and J are TRBV7-9 and TRBJ2-1, with 11 bases matching TRBD2. Germline V gene data show CDR1 as SEHNR and CDR2 as FQNEAQ (reference sequence). J gave up 10 bases and V 6 bases, and 11 bases lay outside the gene matches. CDR3 size: 15 residues.

The J gene is TRBJ2-7, the V gene TRBV5-1; 7 bases map to TRBD1. The CDR3 sequence is 14 residues long. Germline trimming cut 4 bases from V and 4 bases from J; bases unmatched to any gene: 8. Germline-derived CDR1 and CDR2 are SGHRS and YFSETQ. The DNA for the CDR3 is TGCGCCAGCAGCCGCGACAGGGTAGGGTACGAGCAGTACTTC. This codes for CASSRDRVGYEQYF.

The chain carries TRBV6-6 and TRBJ2-5; 9 bases agree with TRBD2. V shed 10 bases, J shed 5 bases, and the junction held 8 bases outside the gene matches. Germline V gene lookup returns CDR1 MNHNY and CDR2 SVGAGI (reference sequence). This CDR3 region has 13 residues. CDR3 coding DNA: TGTGCCACTTGTAGCGGGAGTGGGGAGACCCAGTACTTC. Translated: CATCSGSGETQYF.

The chain employs TRBV19 and TRBJ2-3, with D unclear. Trimming left V 4 bases short and J 8 bases short, with 13 bases between. Germline assignment: CDR1 LNHDA and CDR2 SQIVND (reference sequence). This CDR3 has 13 residues. DNA of the CDR3: TGTGCCAGTAGTAGGGGATCCGAGGCTACGCAGTATTTT. It specifies CASSRGSEATQYF. Together with reference TRBV19 and TRBJ2-3, the CDR3 gives the full variable domain: DGGITQSPKYLFRKEGQNVTLSCEQNLNHDAMYWYRQDPGQGLRLIYYSQIVNDFQKGDIAEGYSVSREKKESFPLTVTSAQKNPTAFYLCASSRGSEATQYFGPGTRLTVL.

V usage is TRBV28 and J usage is TRBJ1-5; D gene ambiguous. Germline assignment: CDR1 MDHEN and CDR2 SYDVKM. This CDR3 contains 14 residues. Trimming shortened V by 8 bases and J by 6 bases, and 17 bases separated the two germline ends. The CDR3 sequence is CASGTAIGIQPQHF. The DNA for the CDR3 is TGTGCCAGCGGAACAGCGATAGGCATTCAGCCCCAGCATTTT.

The rearrangement joins TRBV30 to TRBJ1-4, with 8 nucleotides matching TRBD1. There are 16 residues in the CDR3. CDR1 and CDR2 from the germline V gene are GTSNPN and SVGIG (reference sequence). Trimming cost V 0 bases and J 0 bases; bases outside gene matches: 3. The DNA of the CDR3 is TGTGCCTGGAGTGTCTCAGGGGGCGCAACTAATGAAAAACTGTTTTTT. The encoded protein is CAWSVSGGATNEKLFF.

The genes are TRBV18 and TRBJ2-2, with 7 bases aligning to TRBD1. The CDR3 runs 18 residues. Germline trimming cut 1 base from V and 0 bases from J; bases unmatched to any gene: 8. The V gene's germline CDR1 is KGHSH and CDR2 LQKENI. This chain's CDR3 is CASSPRITGAANTGELFF. CDR3 coding DNA: TGTGCCAGCTCACCACGGATCACAGGGGCCGCGAACACCGGGGAGCTGTTTTTT.

CDR3 coding DNA: TGCAGCGTTGGAACCGTCGGGGGACCCTCCTACAATGAGCAGTTCTTC. Its translation: CSVGTVGGPSYNEQFF. J is TRBJ2-1 and V is TRBV29-1; possibly TRBD2 for D (6 bases). Germline CDR1 SQVTM, CDR2 ANQGSEA. The V gene lost 4 bases and the J gene lost 0 bases, with 16 bases spanning the gap. The CDR3 contains 16 residues.

This chain joins TRBV5-4 and TRBJ2-7; 13 positions match TRBD2. The CDR3 covers 18 residues. CDR1 and CDR2 from the germline V gene are SGHNT and YYREEE (reference sequence). After removal of 4 bases from V and 4 bases from J, the junction contained 14 bases not matched to a gene. The CDR3 reads CASSPESGLAGTIYEQYF. The DNA of the CDR3 is TGTGCCAGCAGCCCTGAATCGGGACTAGCGGGAACGATTTACGAGCAGTACTTC.

The gene calls are TRBV15 and TRBJ1-5, with D unclear. The CDR3 consists of 13 residues. CDR1 is LNHNV and CDR2 is YYDKDF in the germline V gene (reference sequence). V gave up 5 bases and J gave up 7 bases, with 12 bases separating them. The CDR3 DNA reads TGTGCCACCAGCCGGTTTCCCGGACAGCCCCAGCATTTT. This sequence encodes CATSRFPGQPQHF.

The V and J genes are TRBV28 and TRBJ1-2; the match to TRBD1 covers 7 bases. CDR1 is MDHEN and CDR2 is SYDVKM in the germline V gene. CDR3 length equals 14 residues. V gave up 10 bases and J gave up 2 bases; unmatched junction bases: 10. The CDR3 DNA follows: TGTGCCACCTTAGTCCCGGGACAGAACTATGGCTACACCTTC. Translating it yields CATLVPGQNYGYTF.